This TCR beta chain was sequenced for a study of OX40 agonist ivuxolimab in advanced cancers. Background on the study: While on treatment, patients had intravenous ivuxolimab at 0.01 to 10 mg/kg every 2 weeks.

TCRdb keeps only in-frame clones here, not all; method: immunoSEQ multiplex PCR. The sample yields more than 45,000 clones, roughly three quarters seen once. CDR1 is SGHNT, CDR2 YENEEA, per germline. CDR3 length equals 16 residues. Trimming took 5 bases from V and 0 from J, leaving 14 bases between them. The chain links TRBV11-3 to TRBJ2-1; a possible D gene is TRBD1 (6 bases). This TCR derives from an adult with an advanced solid tumor such as melanoma, head and neck, liver or kidney cancer. The material sequenced was CD4+ or CD8+ T cells sorted from blood, taken in a trial of the OX40 agonist ivuxolimab. The CDR3 bases are TGTGCCAGCAGCCTAACCGGACAGAGCTCCTACAATGAGCAGTTCTTC. Translated: CASSLTGQSSYNEQFF.